The T cell receptor (beta chain) described here comes from a study of early T cells in non-severe SARS-CoV-2 infection. Findings of the study overall: The matching step, a VDJdb search, favored anti-spike CD8 responses and missed private and CD4 specificities.

TCRdb fed the 5' RACE reads into MiXCR, producing one record per CDR3 protein. The sample yields about 64,000 distinct CDR3 sequences, approximately 9.2% seen once. J gave up 6 bases and V 4 bases, and 3 bases lay outside the gene matches. Germline V CDR1 and CDR2: MNHNS, SASEGT. This CDR3 comprises 14 residues. Remarks on this clonotype: Its target is not known.

The sample in question was whole blood, obtained at baseline. This TCR was recovered from an adult who was a healthcare worker with PCR-confirmed SARS-CoV-2 infection or an uninfected control (not recorded which). The chain carries TRBV6-1 and TRBJ2-3; 11 bases align to TRBD2. Here the CDR3 reads CASSALAGADTQYF. CDR3 DNA: TGTGCCAGCAGTGCACTAGCGGGAGCCGATACGCAGTATTTT.